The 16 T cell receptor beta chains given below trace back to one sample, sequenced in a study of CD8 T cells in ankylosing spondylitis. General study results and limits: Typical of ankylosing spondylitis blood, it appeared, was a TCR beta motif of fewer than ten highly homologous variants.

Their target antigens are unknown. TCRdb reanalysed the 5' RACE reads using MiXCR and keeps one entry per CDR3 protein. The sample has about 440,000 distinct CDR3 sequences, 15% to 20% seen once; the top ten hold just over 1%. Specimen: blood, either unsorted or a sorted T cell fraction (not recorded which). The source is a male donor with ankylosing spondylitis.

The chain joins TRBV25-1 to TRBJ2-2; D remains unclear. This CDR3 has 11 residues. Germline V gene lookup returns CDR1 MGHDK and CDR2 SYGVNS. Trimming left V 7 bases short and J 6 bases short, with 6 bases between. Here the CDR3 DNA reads TGTGCCAGCATCGGTTCCGGGGAGCTGTTTTTT. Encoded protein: CASIGSGELFF.

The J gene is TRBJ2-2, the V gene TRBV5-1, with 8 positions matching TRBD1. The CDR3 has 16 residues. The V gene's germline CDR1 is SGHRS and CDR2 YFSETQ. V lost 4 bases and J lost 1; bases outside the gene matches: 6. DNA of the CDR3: TGCGCCAGCAGCCAAACCGGGACAGGGAACACCGGGGAGCTGTTTTTT. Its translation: CASSQTGTGNTGELFF.

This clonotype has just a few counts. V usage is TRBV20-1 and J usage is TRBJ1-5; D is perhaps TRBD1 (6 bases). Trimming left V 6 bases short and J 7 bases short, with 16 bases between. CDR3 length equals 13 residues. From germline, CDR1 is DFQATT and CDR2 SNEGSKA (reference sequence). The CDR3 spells CSASEGVRQPQHF. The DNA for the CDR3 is TGCAGTGCCTCCGAGGGGGTAAGGCAGCCCCAGCATTTT.

The CDR3: CSAQTSGGEGYEQYF. The CDR3 bases are TGCAGTGCTCAGACTAGCGGGGGAGAGGGGTACGAGCAGTACTTC. This rearrangement joins TRBV20-1 to TRBJ2-7; 12 bases align to TRBD2. CDR3 length: 15 amino acids. Germline values: CDR1 DFQATT, CDR2 SNEGSKA (reference sequence). Trimming took 5 bases from V and 4 from J; bases not matched to a gene: 9.

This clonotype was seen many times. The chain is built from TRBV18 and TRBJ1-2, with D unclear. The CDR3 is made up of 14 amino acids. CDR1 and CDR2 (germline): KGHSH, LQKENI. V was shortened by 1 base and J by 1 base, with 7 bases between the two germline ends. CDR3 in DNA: TGTGCCAGCTCACCACAGGAGGTTAACTATGGCTACACCTTC. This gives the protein CASSPQEVNYGYTF.

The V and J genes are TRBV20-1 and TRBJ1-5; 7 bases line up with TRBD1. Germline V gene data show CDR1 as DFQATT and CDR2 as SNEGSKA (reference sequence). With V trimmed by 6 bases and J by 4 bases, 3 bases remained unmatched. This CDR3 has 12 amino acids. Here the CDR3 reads CSAKTGNQPQHF. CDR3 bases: TGCAGTGCGAAGACAGGGAATCAGCCCCAGCATTTT.

The CDR3, as DNA: TGTGCCAGCCGAGGGACAGGGAGTCGCGAGCAGTACTTC. It translates to CASRGTGSREQYF. The chain links TRBV28 to TRBJ2-7; TRBD1 matches at 9 bases. This CDR3 is built from 13 residues. The germline V gene has CDR1 MDHEN and CDR2 SYDVKM. Trimming cost V 8 bases and J 6 bases; bases outside gene matches: 8.

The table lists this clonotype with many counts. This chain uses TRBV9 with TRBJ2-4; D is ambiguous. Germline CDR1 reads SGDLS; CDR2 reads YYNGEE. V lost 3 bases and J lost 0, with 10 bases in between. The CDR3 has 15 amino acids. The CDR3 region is CASSADGLAKNIQYF. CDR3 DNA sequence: TGTGCCAGCAGCGCCGACGGTTTAGCCAAAAACATTCAGTACTTC.

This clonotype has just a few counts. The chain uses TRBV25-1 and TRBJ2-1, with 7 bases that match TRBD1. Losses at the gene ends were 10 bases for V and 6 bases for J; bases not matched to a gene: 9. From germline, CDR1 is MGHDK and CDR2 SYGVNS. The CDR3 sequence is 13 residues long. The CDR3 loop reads CATSPGTVNEQFF. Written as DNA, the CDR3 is TGTGCCACCTCCCCGGGGACAGTCAATGAGCAGTTCTTC.

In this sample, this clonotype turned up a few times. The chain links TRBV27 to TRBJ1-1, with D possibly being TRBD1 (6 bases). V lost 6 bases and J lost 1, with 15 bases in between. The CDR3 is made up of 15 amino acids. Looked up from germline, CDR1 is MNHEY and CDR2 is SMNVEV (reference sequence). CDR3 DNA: TGTGCCAGCAGGGCGGGGGGGGCTCAGAACACTGAAGCTTTCTTT. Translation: CASRAGGAQNTEAFF.

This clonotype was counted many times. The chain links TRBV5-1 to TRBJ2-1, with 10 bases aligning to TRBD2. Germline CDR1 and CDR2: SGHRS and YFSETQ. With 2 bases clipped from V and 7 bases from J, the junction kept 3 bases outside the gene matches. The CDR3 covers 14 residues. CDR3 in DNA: TGCGCCAGCAGCTTTCTAGCGGGGGTAAATGAGCAGTTCTTC. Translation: CASSFLAGVNEQFF.

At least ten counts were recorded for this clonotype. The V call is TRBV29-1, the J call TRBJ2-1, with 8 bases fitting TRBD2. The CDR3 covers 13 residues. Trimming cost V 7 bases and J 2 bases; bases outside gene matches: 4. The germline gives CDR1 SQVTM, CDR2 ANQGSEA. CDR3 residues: CSARGGPYNEQFF. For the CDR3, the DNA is TGCAGCGCCCGGGGGGGCCCCTACAATGAGCAGTTCTTC.

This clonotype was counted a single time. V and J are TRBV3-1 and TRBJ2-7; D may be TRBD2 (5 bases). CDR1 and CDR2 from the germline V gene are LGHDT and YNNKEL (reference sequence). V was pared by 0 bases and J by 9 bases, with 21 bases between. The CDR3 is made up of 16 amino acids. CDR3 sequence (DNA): TGTGCCAGCAGCCAAGATCAGGTGGCGGGTCTACGGCGGCAGTACTTC. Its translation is CASSQDQVAGLRRQYF.

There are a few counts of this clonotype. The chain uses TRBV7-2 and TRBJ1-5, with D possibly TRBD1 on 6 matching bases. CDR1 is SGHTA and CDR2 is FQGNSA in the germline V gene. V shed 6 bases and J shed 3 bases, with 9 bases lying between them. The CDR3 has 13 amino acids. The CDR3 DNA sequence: TGTGCCAGCAGGGGGGCAGACAATCAGCCCCAGCATTTT. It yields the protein CASRGADNQPQHF.

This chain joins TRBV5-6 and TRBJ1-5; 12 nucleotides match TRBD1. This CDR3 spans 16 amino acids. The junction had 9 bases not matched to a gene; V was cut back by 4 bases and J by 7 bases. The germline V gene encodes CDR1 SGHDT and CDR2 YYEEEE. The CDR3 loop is CASSLRDRGRGQPQHF. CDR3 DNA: TGTGCCAGCAGCCTAAGGGACAGGGGGCGAGGACAGCCCCAGCATTTT.

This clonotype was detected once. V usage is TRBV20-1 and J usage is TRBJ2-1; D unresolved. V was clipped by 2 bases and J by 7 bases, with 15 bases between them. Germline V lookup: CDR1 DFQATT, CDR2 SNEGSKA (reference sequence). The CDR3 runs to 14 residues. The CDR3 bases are TGCAGTGCTAGATCAGGAAGTACGTGGAATGAGCAGTTCTTC. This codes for CSARSGSTWNEQFF.